Described below is a single T cell receptor beta chain sequence and its context. Its specificity is not known. These data come from a study of beta chain features in type 1 diabetes. With 6 bases removed from V and 1 base from J, the gap between germline ends came to 9 bases. CDR3 length: 14 residues. In germline, CDR1 is MNHEY, CDR2 SVGAGI. Findings and caveats of the study: In the patient group, naive, central memory and Treg TCRB repertoires seemed more alike than in the healthy donor group. Diminished insertions and augmented deletions at VDJ junctions characterized type 1 diabetes patients. Shorter TCRB CDR3s, moderately but significantly so, marked every one of the four CD4+ subsets in Type 1 diabetes patients.

Averaging around 120 mL, one heparinised blood draw was given by each donor. By way of CD45RO/CCR7/CD25/CD127/CD95/CD27, the CD4+ regulatory, stem cell-like memory, central memory and naive cells were sorted. Of the isolated RNA, all was reverse transcribed, and so the sequenced material was expressed TCRB transcripts. Assay used: immunoSEQ multiplex PCR; TCRdb lists only in-frame clones, some missing. This repertoire shows over 300,000 clones, around 8.5% found once; its top ten account for approximately 1%. Sequencing was carried out using central memory CD4+ T cells from blood. The chain couples TRBV6-5 to TRBJ2-2; either TRBD1 or TRBD2 may supply D (6 bases each). The sequence was obtained from a man aged 25 to 40 with type 1 diabetes. The CDR3, as DNA: TGTGCCAGCAGGGCGGGACAGAACACCGGGGAGCTGTTTTTT. It yields the protein CASRAGQNTGELFF.